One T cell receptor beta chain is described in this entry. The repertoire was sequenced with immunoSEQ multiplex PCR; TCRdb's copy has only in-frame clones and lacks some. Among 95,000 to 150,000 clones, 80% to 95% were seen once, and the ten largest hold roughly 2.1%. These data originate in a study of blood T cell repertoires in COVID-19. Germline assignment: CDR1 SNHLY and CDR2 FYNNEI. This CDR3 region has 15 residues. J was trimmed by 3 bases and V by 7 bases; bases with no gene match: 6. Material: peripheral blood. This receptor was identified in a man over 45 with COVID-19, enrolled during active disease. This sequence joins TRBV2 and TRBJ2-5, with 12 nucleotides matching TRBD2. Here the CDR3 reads CASMPSGRAEETQYF. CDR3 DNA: TGTGCCAGCATGCCTAGCGGGAGGGCCGAAGAGACCCAGTACTTC. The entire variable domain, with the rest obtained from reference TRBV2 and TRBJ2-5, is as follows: EPEVTQTPSHQVTQMGQEVILRCVPISNHLYFYWYRQILGQKVEFLVSFYNNEISEKSEIFDDQFSVERPDGSNFTLKIRSTKLEDSAMYFCASMPSGRAEETQYFGPGTRLLVL.